Listed below are T cell receptor beta chains from one sample, sequenced in a study of radiotherapy plus CTLA-4 blockade in lung cancer. The table came from immunoSEQ multiplex PCR; TCRdb's copy has only in-frame clones and leaves some out. The repertoire has 50,000 to 60,000 clones, approximately 84% of them found once; the top ten carry approximately 6.1%. The material was peripheral blood, obtained from a patient treated with radiotherapy plus ipilimumab. These receptors came from a human donor with non-small cell lung cancer whose response to radiotherapy plus ipilimumab could not be evaluated. Each CDR3 is given with its conserved first and last residue. A D gene is named only where the DNA matches it firmly. A row's size may be missing; if present it is once, few, many or a size class.

d_call j_call cdr3_length v_call clone_size cdr3_nt cdr3_aa
- TRBJ2-1 15 TRBV4-1 once TGCGCCAGCAGCCAAGCCTCCACGCCTAACAATGAGCAGTTCTTC CASSQASTPNNEQFF
TRBD1 TRBJ1-2 14 TRBV7-9 - TGTGCCAGCAGCCTCGGGACAGCGACCAAAGGCTACACCTTC CASSLGTATKGYTF
- TRBJ1-5 14 TRBV5-1 - TGCGCCAGCAGATTTCCCGGGGGCAATCAGCCCCAGCATTTT CASRFPGGNQPQHF
TRBD2 TRBJ2-3 15 TRBV25-1 few TGTGCCAGCAGCCCCCTAGCGGGAGGGATAGATACGCAGTATTTT CASSPLAGGIDTQYF
- TRBJ2-7 13 TRBV2 few TGTGCCAGCACTCGGGAGTCAACCTACGAGCAGTACTTC CASTRESTYEQYF
- TRBJ2-2 14 TRBV1 - TGCACCAGCAGCCCTCCCGCGAACACCGGGGAGCTGTTTTTT CTSSPPANTGELFF
TRBD1 TRBJ1-2 13 TRBV7-2 - TGTGCCAGCAGTCCGGACAGGGAGTATGGCTACACCTTC CASSPDREYGYTF
- TRBJ1-1 13 TRBV7-9 - TGTGCCAGCAGCTTAGGATCAGGCCTCGAAGCTTTCTTT CASSLGSGLEAFF
TRBD2 TRBJ2-7 15 TRBV10-3 - TGTGCCATCAGTGCGGGGGGGGACGGACCCTACGAGCAGTACTTC CAISAGGDGPYEQYF
- TRBJ1-2 14 TRBV19 - TGTGCCAGTACCCATTCCCAGGGGAACTATGGCTACACCTTC CASTHSQGNYGYTF
- TRBJ2-1 15 TRBV18 few TGTGCCAGCTCGACGGAGAGTACGTTCGGGGGTGAGCAGTTCTTC CASSTESTFGGEQFF
TRBD1 TRBJ1-5 13 TRBV7-8 - TGTGCCAGCAGCGGCCGGGACAGGGGGCCCCAGCATTTT CASSGRDRGPQHF
TRBD1 TRBJ1-2 18 TRBV9 - TGTGCCAGCAGTGGGGACCGGGACAGGGAGATAGTAGGCTATGGCTACACCTTC CASSGDRDREIVGYGYTF
TRBD2 TRBJ2-7 15 TRBV27 few TGTGCCAGCAGTTTAATGGCGGGAGTTGGATACGAGCAGTACTTC CASSLMAGVGYEQYF
TRBD1 TRBJ2-3 15 TRBV7-2 few TGTGCCAGCAGCCCCGGACAGGGATACACAGATACGCAGTATTTT CASSPGQGYTDTQYF
TRBD1 TRBJ1-2 14 TRBV19 - TGTGCCAGTAGATCCGGACAGGGTAACTATGGCTACACCTTC CASRSGQGNYGYTF
- TRBJ1-2 11 TRBV5-6 - TGTGCCAGCAGCTTTAGTCGTGGCTACACCTTC CASSFSRGYTF
- TRBJ1-6 15 TRBV4-1 few TGCGCCAGCAGCCAAGAAACAGGGTCTATTTCACCCCTCCACTTT CASSQETGSISPLHF
- TRBJ1-3 16 TRBV18 - TGTGCCAGCTCACCCTCCCCAGTCTCCTCTGGAAACACCATATATTTT CASSPSPVSSGNTIYF
TRBD2 TRBJ2-1 20 TRBV5-1 - TGCGCCAGCAGCTTGGAAGGGGGGGCTAGCGGGATTGGGACCTACAATGAGCAGTTCTTC CASSLEGGASGIGTYNEQFF
TRBD1 TRBJ2-3 14 TRBV30 once TGTGCCTTGGAGGCCACAGGGGGCTTAGATACGCAGTATTTT CALEATGGLDTQYF
- TRBJ1-2 12 TRBV11-2 - TGTGCCAGCAGCTTAGTGGCAGGAGGCTACACCTTC CASSLVAGGYTF
TRBD1 TRBJ1-2 14 TRBV6-5 - TGTGCCAGCAGGGGGACAGGGGTGGTCTATGGCTACACCTTC CASRGTGVVYGYTF
TRBD1 TRBJ1-2 16 TRBV6-6 - TGTGCCAGCATTCAAGGGCGGACAGGGATTGGGTGGGGCTACACCTTC CASIQGRTGIGWGYTF
- TRBJ1-4 13 TRBV6-5 - TGTGCCAGCAGTGGCCAGGCTAATGAAAAACTGTTTTTT CASSGQANEKLFF
- TRBJ1-1 14 TRBV6-5 - TGTGCCAGCAGTTACATAAGGGGGAACACTGAAGCTTTCTTT CASSYIRGNTEAFF
TRBD2 TRBJ2-1 15 TRBV10-2 - TGCGCCAGCAGCCCCGGGGTAGCGGGGGGCAATGAGCAGTTCTTC CASSPGVAGGNEQFF
- TRBJ1-2 13 TRBV5-6 - TGTGCCAGCAGCTTGGCCCCAGGTGATGGCTACACCTTC CASSLAPGDGYTF
- TRBJ2-3 13 TRBV29-1 once TGCAGCGTTGAAGGGCAGGCCACAGATACGCAGTATTTT CSVEGQATDTQYF
TRBD1 TRBJ1-2 12 TRBV7-9 - TGTGCCAGCAGTACAGGGGACTATGGCTACACCTTC CASSTGDYGYTF
TRBD1 TRBJ1-6 14 TRBV11-2 - TGTGCCAGCAGCATCGGACAGGTGAATTCACCCCTCCACTTT CASSIGQVNSPLHF
TRBD2 TRBJ2-3 16 TRBV5-8 - TGTGCCAGCAGCTTGGCACTAGCGGGGATCACAGATACGCAGTATTTT CASSLALAGITDTQYF